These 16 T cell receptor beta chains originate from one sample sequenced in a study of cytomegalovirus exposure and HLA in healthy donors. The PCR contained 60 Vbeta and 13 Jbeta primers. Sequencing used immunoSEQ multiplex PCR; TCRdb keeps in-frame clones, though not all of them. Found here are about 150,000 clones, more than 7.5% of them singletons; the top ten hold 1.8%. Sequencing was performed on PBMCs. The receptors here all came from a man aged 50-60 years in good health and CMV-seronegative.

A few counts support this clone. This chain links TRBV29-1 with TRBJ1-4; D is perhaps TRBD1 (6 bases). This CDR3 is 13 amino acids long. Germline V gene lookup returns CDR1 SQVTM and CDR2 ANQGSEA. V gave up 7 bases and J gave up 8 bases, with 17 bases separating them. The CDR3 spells CSGGPGHREKLFF. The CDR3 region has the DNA TGCAGCGGGGGTCCGGGACACAGGGAAAAACTGTTTTTT. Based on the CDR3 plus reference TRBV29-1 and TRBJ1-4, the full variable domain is SAVISQKPSRDICQRGTSLTIQCQVDSQVTMMFWYRQQPGQSLTLIATANQGSEATYESGFVIDKFPISRPNLTFSTLTVSNMSPEDSSIYLCSGGPGHREKLFFGSGTQLSVL.

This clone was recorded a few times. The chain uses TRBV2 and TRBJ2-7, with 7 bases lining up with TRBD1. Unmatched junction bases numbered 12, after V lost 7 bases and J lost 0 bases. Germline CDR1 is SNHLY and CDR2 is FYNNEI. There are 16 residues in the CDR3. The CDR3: CASTQWGQSFSYEQYF. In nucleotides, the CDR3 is TGTGCCAGCACACAGTGGGGACAGTCCTTCTCCTACGAGCAGTACTTC.

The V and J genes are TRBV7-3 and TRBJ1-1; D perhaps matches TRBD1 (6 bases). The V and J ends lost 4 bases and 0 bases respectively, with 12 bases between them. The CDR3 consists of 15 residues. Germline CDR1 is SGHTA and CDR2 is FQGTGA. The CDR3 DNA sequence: TGTGCCAGCAGCTCAGACAGGCTCATGAACACTGAAGCTTTCTTT. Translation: CASSSDRLMNTEAFF.

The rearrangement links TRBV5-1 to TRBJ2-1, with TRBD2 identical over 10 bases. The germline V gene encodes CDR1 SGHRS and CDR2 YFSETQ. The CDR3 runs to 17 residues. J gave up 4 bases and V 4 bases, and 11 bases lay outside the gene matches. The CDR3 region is CASSGRTSGLTYNEQFF. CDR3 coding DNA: TGCGCCAGCAGCGGCAGGACTAGCGGCCTGACATACAATGAGCAGTTCTTC.

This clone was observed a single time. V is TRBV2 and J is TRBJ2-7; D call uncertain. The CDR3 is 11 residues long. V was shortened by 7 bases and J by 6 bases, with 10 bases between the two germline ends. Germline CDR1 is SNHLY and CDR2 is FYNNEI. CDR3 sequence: CASKSGGEQYF. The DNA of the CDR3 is TGTGCCAGCAAGTCGGGTGGCGAGCAGTACTTC.

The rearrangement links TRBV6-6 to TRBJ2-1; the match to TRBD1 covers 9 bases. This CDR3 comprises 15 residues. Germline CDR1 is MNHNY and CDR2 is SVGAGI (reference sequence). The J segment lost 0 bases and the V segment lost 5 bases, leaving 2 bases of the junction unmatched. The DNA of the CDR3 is TGTGCCAGCAGTCGGACAGGGGACTCCTACAATGAGCAGTTCTTC. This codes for CASSRTGDSYNEQFF.

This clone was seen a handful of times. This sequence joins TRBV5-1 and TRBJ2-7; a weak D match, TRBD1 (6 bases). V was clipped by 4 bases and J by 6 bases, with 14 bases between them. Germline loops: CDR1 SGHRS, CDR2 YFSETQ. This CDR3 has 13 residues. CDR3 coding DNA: TGCGCCAGCAGCCCGACCGGGACACGCGAGCAGTACTTC. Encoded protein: CASSPTGTREQYF.

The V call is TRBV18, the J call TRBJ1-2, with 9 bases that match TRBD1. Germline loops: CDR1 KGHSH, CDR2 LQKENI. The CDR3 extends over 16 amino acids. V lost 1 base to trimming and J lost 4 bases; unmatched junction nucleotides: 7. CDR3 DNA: TGTGCCAGCTCACCACTGGGACAGGGAAGTCGCTATGGCTACACCTTC. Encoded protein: CASSPLGQGSRYGYTF.

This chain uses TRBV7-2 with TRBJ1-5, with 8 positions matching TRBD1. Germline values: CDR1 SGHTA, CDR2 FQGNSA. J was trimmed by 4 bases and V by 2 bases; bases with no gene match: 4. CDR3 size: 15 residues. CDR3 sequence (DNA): TGTGCCAGCAGCTTAACAGGGGGGCTTAATCAGCCCCAGCATTTT. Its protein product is CASSLTGGLNQPQHF.

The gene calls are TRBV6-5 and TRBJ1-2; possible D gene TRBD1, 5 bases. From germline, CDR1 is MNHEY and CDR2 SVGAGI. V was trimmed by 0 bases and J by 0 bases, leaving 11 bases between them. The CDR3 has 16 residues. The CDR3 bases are TGTGCCAGCAGTTACTCGAAGGACATACCTAACTATGGCTACACCTTC. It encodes CASSYSKDIPNYGYTF.

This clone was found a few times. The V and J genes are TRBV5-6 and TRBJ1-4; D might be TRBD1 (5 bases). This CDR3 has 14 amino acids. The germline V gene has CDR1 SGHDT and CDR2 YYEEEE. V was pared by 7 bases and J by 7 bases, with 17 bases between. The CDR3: CASWRGLEGEKLFF. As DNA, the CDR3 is TGTGCCAGCTGGAGGGGACTAGAAGGTGAAAAACTGTTTTTT.

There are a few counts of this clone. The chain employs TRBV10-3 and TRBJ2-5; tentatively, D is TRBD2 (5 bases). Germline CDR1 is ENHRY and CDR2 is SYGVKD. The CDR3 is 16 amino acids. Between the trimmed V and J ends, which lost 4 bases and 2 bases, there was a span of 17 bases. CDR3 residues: CAISATNAGAQETQYF. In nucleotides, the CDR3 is TGTGCCATCAGTGCGACAAATGCGGGCGCGCAAGAGACCCAGTACTTC.

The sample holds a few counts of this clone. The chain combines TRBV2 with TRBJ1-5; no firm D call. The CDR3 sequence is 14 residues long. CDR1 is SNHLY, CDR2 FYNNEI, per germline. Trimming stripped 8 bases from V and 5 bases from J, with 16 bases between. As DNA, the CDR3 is TGTGCCAGCGGATCGGCGGGCAGTTATCAGCCCCAGCATTTT. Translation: CASGSAGSYQPQHF. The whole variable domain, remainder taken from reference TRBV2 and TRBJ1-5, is EPEVTQTPSHQVTQMGQEVILRCVPISNHLYFYWYRQILGQKVEFLVSFYNNEISEKSEIFDDQFSVERPDGSNFTLKIRSTKLEDSAMYFCASGSAGSYQPQHFGDGTRLSIL.

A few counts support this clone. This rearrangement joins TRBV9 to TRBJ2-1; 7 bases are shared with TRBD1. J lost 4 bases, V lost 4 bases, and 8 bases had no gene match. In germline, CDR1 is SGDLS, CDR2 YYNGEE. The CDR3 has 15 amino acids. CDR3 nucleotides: TGTGCCAGCAGCCCAGGGGGACGGACATACAATGAGCAGTTCTTC. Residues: CASSPGGRTYNEQFF.

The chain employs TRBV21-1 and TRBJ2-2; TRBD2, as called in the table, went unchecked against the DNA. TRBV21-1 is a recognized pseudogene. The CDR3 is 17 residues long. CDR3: CASSNHGLAGNTGELFF. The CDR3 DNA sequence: TGTGCCAGCAGCAACCACGGACTAGCGGGGAACACCGGGGAGCTGTTTTTT.

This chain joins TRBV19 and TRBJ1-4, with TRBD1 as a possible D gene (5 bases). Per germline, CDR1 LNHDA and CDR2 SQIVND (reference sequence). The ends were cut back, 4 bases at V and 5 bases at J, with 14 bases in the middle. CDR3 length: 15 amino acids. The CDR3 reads CASSRGGRLNEKLFF. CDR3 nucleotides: TGTGCCAGTAGTAGGGGCGGCAGACTGAATGAAAAACTGTTTTTT.